This TCR beta chain was recorded in a study of blood T cell repertoires in COVID-19. Germline V gene sequence: CDR1 SGHRS, CDR2 YFSETQ. V was clipped by 4 bases and J by 6 bases; unmatched bases: 3. This CDR3 is 13 amino acids long. Profiling relied on immunoSEQ multiplex PCR, and the TCRdb table lists in-frame clones only, not all of them. The repertoire includes some 250,000 clones, about 90% of them detected once, and around 2.9% sits in the top ten. Sequencing used peripheral blood. This sequence joins TRBV5-1 and TRBJ1-5; 8 positions agree with TRBD1. The sequence derives from a woman under 40 who had recovered from COVID-19. The CDR3 coding sequence is TGCGCCAGCAGCGTAACAGGGGGTCAGCCCCAGCATTTT. This translates into CASSVTGGQPQHF.